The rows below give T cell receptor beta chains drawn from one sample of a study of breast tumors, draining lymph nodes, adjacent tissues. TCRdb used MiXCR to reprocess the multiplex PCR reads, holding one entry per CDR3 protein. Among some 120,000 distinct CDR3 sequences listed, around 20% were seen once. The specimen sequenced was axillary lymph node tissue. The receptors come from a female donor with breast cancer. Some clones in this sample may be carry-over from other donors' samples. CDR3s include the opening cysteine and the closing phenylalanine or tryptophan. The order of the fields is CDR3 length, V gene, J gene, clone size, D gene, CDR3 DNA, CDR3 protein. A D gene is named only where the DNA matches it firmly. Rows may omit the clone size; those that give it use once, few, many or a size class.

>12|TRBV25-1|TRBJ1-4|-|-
TGTGCCAGCAGTCCCAGTAATGAAAAACTGTTTTTT
CASSPSNEKLFF
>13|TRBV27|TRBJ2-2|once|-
TGTGCCAGCGCTACAGAGGGGACCGGGGAGCTGTTTTTT
CASATEGTGELFF
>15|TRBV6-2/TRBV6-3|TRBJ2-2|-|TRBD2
TGTGCCAGCAGTCCTAGCGGGAGGGACACCGGGGAGCTGTCTTTT
CASSPSGRDTGELSF
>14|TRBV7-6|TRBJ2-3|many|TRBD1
TGTGCCAGCAGCTTAGGGACAGGGTCAGATACGCAGTATTTT
CASSLGTGSDTQYF
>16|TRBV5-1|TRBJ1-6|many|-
TGCGCCAGCAGCTTGAGAACCTGGACAGATAATTCACCCCTCCACTTT
CASSLRTWTDNSPLHF
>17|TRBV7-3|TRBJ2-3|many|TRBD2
TGTGCCAGCAGCTTATCGCTAGCGGGAGGTCGTACAGATACGCAGTATTTT
CASSLSLAGGRTDTQYF
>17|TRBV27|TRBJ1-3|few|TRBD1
TGTGCCAGCACCGTCTCCACAACAGGGGGCTCTGGAAACACCATATATTTT
CASTVSTTGGSGNTIYF
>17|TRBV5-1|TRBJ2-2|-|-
TGCGCCAGCAGCTTGGTCGGCGTCCCCACTAACACCGGGGAGCTGTTTTTT
CASSLVGVPTNTGELFF
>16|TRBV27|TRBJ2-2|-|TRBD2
TGTGCCAGCAGTGTTCTCGGGACTAGCGGCGGAGGGGAGCTGTTTTTT
CASSVLGTSGGGELFF
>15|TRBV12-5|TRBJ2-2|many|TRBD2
TGTGCTAGTGGTTATAGCGGGAGGCACACCGGGGAGCTGTTTTTT
CASGYSGRHTGELFF
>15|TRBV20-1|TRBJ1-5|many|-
TGCAGTGCTTTCGGCCGGGGGGGTAGCAATCAGCCCCAGCATTTT
CSAFGRGGSNQPQHF
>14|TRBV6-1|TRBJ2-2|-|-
TGTGCCAGCAGTGAAGGAGGGGTGTCCGGGGAGCTGTTTTTT
CASSEGGVSGELFF
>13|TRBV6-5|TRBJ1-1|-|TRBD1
TGTGCCAGCAGTCATGGACAGGAGACTGAAGCTTTCTTT
CASSHGQETEAFF
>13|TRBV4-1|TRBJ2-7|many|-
TGCGCCAGCAGCCAAAACAGGGCAGGCGAGCAGTACTTC
CASSQNRAGEQYF
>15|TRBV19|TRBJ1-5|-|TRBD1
TGTGTCAGTAGTATTTGGCAGGGGGTGAATCAGCCCCAGCGTTTT
CVSSIWQGVNQPQRF
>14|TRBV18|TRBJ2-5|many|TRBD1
TGTGCCAGCTCACCTTGGACAGGGGGAGAGACCCAGTACTTC
CASSPWTGGETQYF
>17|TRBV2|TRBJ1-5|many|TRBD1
TGTGCCAGCAGTATCGGACAGGGGGGTGTGGGCAATCAGCCCCAGCATTTT
CASSIGQGGVGNQPQHF
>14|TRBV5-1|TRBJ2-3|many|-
TGCGCCAGCAGCTTGGAACGGGCTACAGATACGCAGTATTTT
CASSLERATDTQYF
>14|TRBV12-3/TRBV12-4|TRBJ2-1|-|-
TGTGCCGGCGGTTTAGGCTTGGGTCACAATGAGCAGTTCTTC
CAGGLGLGHNEQFF
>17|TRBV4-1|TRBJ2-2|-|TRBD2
TGCGCCAGCAGAAGACTAGCGGGAGGGCCCGGGGGCGGGGAGCTGTTTTTT
CASRRLAGGPGGGELFF
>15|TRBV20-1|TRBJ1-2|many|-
TGCAGTGCTAGAGATGAGGCCAGGGTAGGATCGGGCTACACCTTC
CSARDEARVGSGYTF
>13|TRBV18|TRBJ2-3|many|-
TGTGCCAGCTCACCACCTACAACAGATACGCAGTATTTT
CASSPPTTDTQYF
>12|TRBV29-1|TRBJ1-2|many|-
TGCAGCGTCGGTCTCGGGGGGGGCGGCTACACCTTC
CSVGLGGGGYTF
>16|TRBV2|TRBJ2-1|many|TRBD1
TGTGCCAGCTGGACAGGGAAGTTGATGCCGAATAATGAGCAGTTCTTC
CASWTGKLMPNNEQFF
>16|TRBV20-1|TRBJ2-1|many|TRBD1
TGCAGTGCTAAAACACTGACAGGGGGCTTTTTCAATGAGCAGTTCTTC
CSAKTLTGGFFNEQFF
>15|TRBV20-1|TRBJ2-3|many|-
TGCAGTGCACCCGGGACTCTCCGTTACACAGATACGCAGTATTTT
CSAPGTLRYTDTQYF
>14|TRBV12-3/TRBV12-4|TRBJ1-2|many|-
TGTGCCAGCAGTTTCTCCTATGGGGGAAATGGCTACACCTTC
CASSFSYGGNGYTF
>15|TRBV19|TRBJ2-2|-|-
TGTGCCAGTAGTATGGTCTGGGAAATTGCCGGGGAGCTGTTTTTT
CASSMVWEIAGELFF
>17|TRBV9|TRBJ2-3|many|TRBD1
TGTGCCAGCAGCGTCTCACGACAGGGGACTAGCACAGATACGCAGTATTTT
CASSVSRQGTSTDTQYF
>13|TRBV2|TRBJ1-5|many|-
TGTGCCAGCAGTTTGCAGGGCAATCAGCCCCAGCATTTT
CASSLQGNQPQHF
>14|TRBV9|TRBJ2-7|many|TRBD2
TGTGCCAGCAGCTCAGCGGGAGACTCCTACGAGCAGTACTTC
CASSSAGDSYEQYF
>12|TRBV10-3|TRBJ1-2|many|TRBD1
TGTGCCATCAGTGGGACAGGGGATGGCTACACCTTC
CAISGTGDGYTF
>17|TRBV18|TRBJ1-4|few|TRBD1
TGTGCCAGCTCACCCGGGACAGTAACCAATACGGTTGAAAAACTGTTTTTT
CASSPGTVTNTVEKLFF
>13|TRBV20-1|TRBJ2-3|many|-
TGCAGTGCTCCCGGACCTTCCACAGATACGCAGTATTTT
CSAPGPSTDTQYF
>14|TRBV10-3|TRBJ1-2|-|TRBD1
TGTGCCAGCACGAGGGGACAGGGGAACTATGGCAACACCTTC
CASTRGQGNYGNTF
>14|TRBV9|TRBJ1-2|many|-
TGTGCCAGCAGCGTAGAGGGGTGGATGGGCGGCTACACCTTC
CASSVEGWMGGYTF
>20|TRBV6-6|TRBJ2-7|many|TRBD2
TGTGCCAGCAGTTCCATTAGGACTAGCGGGAGGGCCTTAGGGTCCTACGAGCAGTACTTC
CASSSIRTSGRALGSYEQYF
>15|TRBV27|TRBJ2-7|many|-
TGTGCCAGCAGTTTAACTGGGAACGACATTTACGAGCAGTACTTC
CASSLTGNDIYEQYF
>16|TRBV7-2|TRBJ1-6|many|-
TGTGCCAGCAGCCCTCAGAGGAGGGTTAATAATTCACCCCTCCACTTT
CASSPQRRVNNSPLHF
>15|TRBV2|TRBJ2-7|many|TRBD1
TGTGCCAGCAGTGCAGGGGACAGTTGGCCCTACGAGCAGTACTTC
CASSAGDSWPYEQYF
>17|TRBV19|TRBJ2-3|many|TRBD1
TGTGCCAGTAGACGATCCAGAGGGACAGGGGTTGGAGATACGCAGTATTTT
CASRRSRGTGVGDTQYF
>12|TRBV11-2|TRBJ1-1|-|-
TGTGCCAGCAGCTTACCTAACACTGAAGCTTTCTTT
CASSLPNTEAFF
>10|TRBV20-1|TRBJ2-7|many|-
TGCAGTGCTAGAGATAACGAGCAGTACTTC
CSARDNEQYF
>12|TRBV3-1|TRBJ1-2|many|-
TGTGCCAGCAGCCAAGACGCCTATGGCTACACCTTC
CASSQDAYGYTF
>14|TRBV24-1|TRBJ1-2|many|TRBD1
TGTGCCACCAGTGACGAGGGACAGGGTTATGGCTACACCTTC
CATSDEGQGYGYTF
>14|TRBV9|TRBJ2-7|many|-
TGTGCCAGCAGCGTAGGGGGGGCTGCGAGTGAGCAGTACTTC
CASSVGGAASEQYF
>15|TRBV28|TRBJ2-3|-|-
TGTGCCAGCAGCCCATGGGGAGCGCAGACAGATACGCAGTATTTT
CASSPWGAQTDTQYF
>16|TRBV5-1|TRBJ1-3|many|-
TGCGCCAGCAGCGAGCAGGGGCTAAGCTCTGGAAACACCATATATTTT
CASSEQGLSSGNTIYF
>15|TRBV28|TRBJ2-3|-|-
TGTGCCAGCAGTTTAAGGGGGGGAAACACAGATACGCAGTATTTT
CASSLRGGNTDTQYF
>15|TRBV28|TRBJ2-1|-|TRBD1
TGTGCCAGCAGTTTCGGGGGACAGGGGACGAATGAGCAGTTCTTC
CASSFGGQGTNEQFF
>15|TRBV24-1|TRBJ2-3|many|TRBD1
TGTGCCACCAGTGACGCCGGACAGGAGAGGGATACGCAGTATTTT
CATSDAGQERDTQYF
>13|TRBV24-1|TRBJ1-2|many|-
TGTGCCACCAGTGATGGGTTAGACTATGGCTACACCTTC
CATSDGLDYGYTF
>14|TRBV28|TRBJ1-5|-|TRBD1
TGTGCCAGCAACAGGGGGCGAGGCAATCAGCCCCAGCATTTT
CASNRGRGNQPQHF
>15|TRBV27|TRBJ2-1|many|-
TGTGCCAGCAGTGATACCGGGACCGTCTACAATGAGCAGTTCTTC
CASSDTGTVYNEQFF